The rows below give T cell receptor beta chains drawn from one sample of a study of human CD8 memory T cell subsets. TCRdb used MiXCR to reprocess the 5' RACE reads, holding one entry per CDR3 protein. This sample carries fewer than 8,500 distinct CDR3 sequences, 3.9% of them seen once, and the ten largest clones take 35% to 40%. Source material: CD8+ T cells from PBMCs. These receptors were collected from a human donor in good health. Each CDR3 is given with its conserved first and last residue. The D gene is left open where the match is weak. Size tells how often a clone was seen (once, few, many) or the class of an expanded clone, and some rows leave it out.

v_call	clone_size	d_call	j_call	cdr3_aa	cdr3_nt
TRBV6-2/TRBV6-3	many	-	TRBJ1-1	CASSYPPEAFF	TGTGCCAGCAGTTACCCTCCTGAAGCTTTCTTT
TRBV3-2	many	-	TRBJ1-5	CASSQVRPGGQPQHF	TGTGCCAGCAGCCAAGTCCGTCCAGGGGGTCAGCCCCAGCATTTT
TRBV7-8	many	-	TRBJ2-3	CASSLVRRDTQYF	TGTGCCAGCAGCTTGGTCAGGAGGGATACGCAGTATTTT
TRBV15	many	-	TRBJ2-5	CATSRDWDQETQYF	TGTGCCACCAGCAGAGATTGGGACCAAGAGACCCAGTACTTC
TRBV5-1	large	-	TRBJ1-5	CASSGTGLEHF	TGCGCCAGCAGCGGAACCGGGTTAGAGCATTTT
TRBV5-6	many	TRBD2	TRBJ2-3	CASSLARGGLDTQYF	TGTGCCAGCAGCTTGGCTCGCGGGGGGTTGGATACGCAGTATTTT
TRBV7-9	many	TRBD1	TRBJ2-5	CASSPPWGQGNRGMMETQYF	TGTGCCAGCAGCCCCCCTTGGGGACAGGGTAATCGTGGGATGATGGAGACCCAGTACTTC
TRBV4-1	-	-	TRBJ2-2	CASSQVVGSPTGELFF	TGCGCCAGCAGCCAAGTGGTAGGGTCCCCTACCGGGGAGCTGTTTTTT
TRBV3-1	many	TRBD1	TRBJ1-1	CASSQVGRGGTEAFF	TGTGCCAGCAGCCAAGTTGGCAGGGGGGGAACTGAAGCTTTCTTT
TRBV6-5	many	TRBD2	TRBJ2-5	CASSHRLAPQETQYF	TGTGCCAGCAGCCATCGACTAGCGCCGCAAGAGACCCAGTACTTC
TRBV21-1	many	-	TRBJ2-7	CASSNRGFEGRHSYEQYF	TGTGCCAGCAGCAACCGTGGCTTCGAGGGGAGGCACTCCTACGAGCAGTACTTC
TRBV19	few	TRBD1	TRBJ1-2	CASSPHRQGGNYGYTF	TGTGCCAGTAGTCCCCACCGACAGGGGGGTAACTATGGCTACACCTTC
TRBV5-5	-	TRBD2	TRBJ2-7	CASRIRLAGPTLYEQYF	TGTGCCAGCAGAATTCGACTAGCGGGACCGACCTTATACGAGCAGTACTTC
TRBV5-5	medium-sized	TRBD1	TRBJ2-1	CASSFYARRGTGNEQFF	TGTGCCAGCAGCTTTTACGCGCGGAGAGGGACAGGGAATGAGCAGTTCTTC
TRBV20-1	-	-	TRBJ2-7	CSARDVRQYEQYF	TGCAGTGCTAGAGATGTCCGGCAATACGAGCAGTACTTC
TRBV11-1	many	TRBD1	TRBJ2-1	CASSPKNRGHEQFF	TGTGCCAGCAGCCCGAAAAACAGGGGCCATGAGCAGTTCTTC
TRBV7-9	-	-	TRBJ1-1	CASSLEQSRYGAFF	TGTGCCAGCAGCTTAGAGCAGTCACGTTATGGAGCTTTCTTT
TRBV7-2	many	TRBD1	TRBJ2-7	CASSLGQYYEQYF	TGTGCCAGCAGCTTGGGACAGTACTACGAGCAGTACTTC
TRBV6-1	many	-	TRBJ2-7	CASSAVTDTYEQYF	TGTGCCAGCAGTGCTGTGACAGATACCTACGAGCAGTACTTC
TRBV27	many	TRBD2	TRBJ2-2	CASSLVWAGGPYTGELFF	TGTGCCAGCAGTTTGGTCTGGGCGGGAGGGCCGTACACCGGGGAGCTGTTTTTT
TRBV7-9	many	-	TRBJ1-1	CASRPKQGGEAFF	TGTGCCAGCAGGCCTAAACAGGGAGGTGAAGCTTTCTTT
TRBV30	-	-	TRBJ2-7	CTWSVSHNYEQYF	TGTACCTGGAGTGTATCACACAACTACGAGCAGTACTTC
TRBV7-6	few	-	TRBJ1-6	CASSLGKPNQNSPLHF	TGTGCCAGCAGCTTAGGAAAGCCCAACCAGAATTCACCCCTCCACTTT
TRBV12-3/TRBV12-4	many	TRBD1	TRBJ2-3	CASSPTSGQGAKIDTDTQYF	TGTGCCAGCAGCCCAACATCGGGACAGGGGGCTAAGATCGACACAGATACGCAGTATTTT
TRBV7-3	many	TRBD1	TRBJ2-2	CASSITGTGVVGNTGELFF	TGTGCCAGCAGCATAACCGGGACAGGGGTAGTTGGGAACACCGGGGAGCTGTTTTTT
TRBV4-2	many	-	TRBJ2-7	CASRWDRDSVYEQYF	TGTGCCAGCAGATGGGACCGGGACTCCGTCTACGAGCAGTACTTC
TRBV15	-	TRBD1	TRBJ2-1	CATSSGRTGKGYNEQFF	TGTGCCACCAGCAGCGGCCGGACAGGGAAGGGCTACAATGAGCAGTTCTTC
TRBV29-1	many	-	TRBJ2-7	CSVDVRGRYEQYF	TGCAGCGTTGATGTCAGGGGACGGTACGAGCAGTACTTC
TRBV5-5	-	TRBD2	TRBJ2-1	CASSLPSGSNEQFF	TGTGCCAGCAGCTTGCCTAGCGGGAGCAATGAGCAGTTCTTC
TRBV3-1	few	-	TRBJ1-2	CASSQETGLFFSNYGYTF	TGTGCCAGCAGCCAAGAAACAGGGCTTTTTTTTTCTAACTATGGCTACACCTTC
TRBV6-5	many	TRBD1	TRBJ1-1	CASSHFTGANTEAFF	TGTGCCAGCAGTCATTTCACAGGGGCGAACACTGAAGCTTTCTTT
TRBV28	many	TRBD1	TRBJ1-1	CASSPSPDRVTEAFF	TGTGCCAGCAGCCCCTCTCCTGACAGGGTTACGGAAGCTTTCTTT
TRBV7-4	many	-	TRBJ1-4	CASSFQIATNEKLFF	TGTGCCAGCAGCTTCCAGATAGCAACTAATGAAAAACTGTTTTTT
TRBV6-2/TRBV6-3	many	TRBD1	TRBJ1-1	CASSYSTGAHGLNTEAFF	TGTGCCAGCAGTTACTCTACAGGGGCGCATGGCTTGAACACTGAAGCTTTCTTT
TRBV6-2/TRBV6-3	medium-sized	TRBD2	TRBJ2-2	CASKPGLAGDRELFF	TGTGCCAGCAAACCGGGACTAGCGGGAGATCGGGAGCTGTTTTTT
TRBV7-8	many	-	TRBJ1-1	CASSLGGANTEAFF	TGTGCCAGCAGCTTAGGAGGAGCGAACACTGAAGCTTTCTTT
TRBV29-1	many	TRBD2	TRBJ2-1	CSGRAGGPYNEQFF	TGCAGCGGGCGGGCGGGGGGACCCTACAATGAGCAGTTCTTC
TRBV12-3/TRBV12-4	many	-	TRBJ2-1	CASSGDYNNEQFF	TGTGCCAGCAGTGGCGACTACAACAATGAGCAGTTCTTC
TRBV12-3/TRBV12-4	once	TRBD2	TRBJ2-2	CANGRTSGLAGELIF	TGTGCCAACGGGAGGACCTCAGGTCTGGCCGGGGAGCTGATTTTT
TRBV7-8	many	TRBD2	TRBJ2-1	CASSWTSGGDSSYNEQFF	TGTGCCAGCAGCTGGACTAGCGGGGGAGACAGCTCCTACAATGAGCAGTTCTTC
TRBV20-1	many	-	TRBJ1-1	CSASWWGTEAFF	TGCAGTGCTAGTTGGTGGGGGACTGAAGCTTTCTTT
TRBV5-6	many	-	TRBJ1-5	CASSTANQPQHF	TGTGCCAGCAGCACGGCAAATCAGCCCCAGCATTTT
TRBV7-9	-	TRBD2	TRBJ2-1	CASATGLAETSYNEQFF	TGTGCCAGCGCGACGGGACTAGCGGAAACTTCCTACAATGAGCAGTTCTTC
TRBV29-1	few	-	TRBJ2-7	CSVGASSSGLLYEQYF	TGCAGCGTTGGAGCCTCGTCCTCGGGGCTGCTCTACGAGCAGTACTTC
TRBV7-9	few	-	TRBJ2-5	CASSFVGGEETQYF	TGTGCCAGCAGCTTCGTAGGGGGAGAGGAGACCCAGTACTTC
TRBV6-2/TRBV6-3	-	TRBD1	TRBJ2-7	CASIPGQGYHEQYF	TGTGCCAGCATCCCGGGACAGGGGTACCACGAGCAGTACTTC
TRBV2	many	TRBD1	TRBJ1-5	CASSDDRGQGLYSNQPQHF	TGTGCCAGCAGTGATGATCGGGGACAGGGCCTTTATAGCAATCAGCCCCAGCATTTT